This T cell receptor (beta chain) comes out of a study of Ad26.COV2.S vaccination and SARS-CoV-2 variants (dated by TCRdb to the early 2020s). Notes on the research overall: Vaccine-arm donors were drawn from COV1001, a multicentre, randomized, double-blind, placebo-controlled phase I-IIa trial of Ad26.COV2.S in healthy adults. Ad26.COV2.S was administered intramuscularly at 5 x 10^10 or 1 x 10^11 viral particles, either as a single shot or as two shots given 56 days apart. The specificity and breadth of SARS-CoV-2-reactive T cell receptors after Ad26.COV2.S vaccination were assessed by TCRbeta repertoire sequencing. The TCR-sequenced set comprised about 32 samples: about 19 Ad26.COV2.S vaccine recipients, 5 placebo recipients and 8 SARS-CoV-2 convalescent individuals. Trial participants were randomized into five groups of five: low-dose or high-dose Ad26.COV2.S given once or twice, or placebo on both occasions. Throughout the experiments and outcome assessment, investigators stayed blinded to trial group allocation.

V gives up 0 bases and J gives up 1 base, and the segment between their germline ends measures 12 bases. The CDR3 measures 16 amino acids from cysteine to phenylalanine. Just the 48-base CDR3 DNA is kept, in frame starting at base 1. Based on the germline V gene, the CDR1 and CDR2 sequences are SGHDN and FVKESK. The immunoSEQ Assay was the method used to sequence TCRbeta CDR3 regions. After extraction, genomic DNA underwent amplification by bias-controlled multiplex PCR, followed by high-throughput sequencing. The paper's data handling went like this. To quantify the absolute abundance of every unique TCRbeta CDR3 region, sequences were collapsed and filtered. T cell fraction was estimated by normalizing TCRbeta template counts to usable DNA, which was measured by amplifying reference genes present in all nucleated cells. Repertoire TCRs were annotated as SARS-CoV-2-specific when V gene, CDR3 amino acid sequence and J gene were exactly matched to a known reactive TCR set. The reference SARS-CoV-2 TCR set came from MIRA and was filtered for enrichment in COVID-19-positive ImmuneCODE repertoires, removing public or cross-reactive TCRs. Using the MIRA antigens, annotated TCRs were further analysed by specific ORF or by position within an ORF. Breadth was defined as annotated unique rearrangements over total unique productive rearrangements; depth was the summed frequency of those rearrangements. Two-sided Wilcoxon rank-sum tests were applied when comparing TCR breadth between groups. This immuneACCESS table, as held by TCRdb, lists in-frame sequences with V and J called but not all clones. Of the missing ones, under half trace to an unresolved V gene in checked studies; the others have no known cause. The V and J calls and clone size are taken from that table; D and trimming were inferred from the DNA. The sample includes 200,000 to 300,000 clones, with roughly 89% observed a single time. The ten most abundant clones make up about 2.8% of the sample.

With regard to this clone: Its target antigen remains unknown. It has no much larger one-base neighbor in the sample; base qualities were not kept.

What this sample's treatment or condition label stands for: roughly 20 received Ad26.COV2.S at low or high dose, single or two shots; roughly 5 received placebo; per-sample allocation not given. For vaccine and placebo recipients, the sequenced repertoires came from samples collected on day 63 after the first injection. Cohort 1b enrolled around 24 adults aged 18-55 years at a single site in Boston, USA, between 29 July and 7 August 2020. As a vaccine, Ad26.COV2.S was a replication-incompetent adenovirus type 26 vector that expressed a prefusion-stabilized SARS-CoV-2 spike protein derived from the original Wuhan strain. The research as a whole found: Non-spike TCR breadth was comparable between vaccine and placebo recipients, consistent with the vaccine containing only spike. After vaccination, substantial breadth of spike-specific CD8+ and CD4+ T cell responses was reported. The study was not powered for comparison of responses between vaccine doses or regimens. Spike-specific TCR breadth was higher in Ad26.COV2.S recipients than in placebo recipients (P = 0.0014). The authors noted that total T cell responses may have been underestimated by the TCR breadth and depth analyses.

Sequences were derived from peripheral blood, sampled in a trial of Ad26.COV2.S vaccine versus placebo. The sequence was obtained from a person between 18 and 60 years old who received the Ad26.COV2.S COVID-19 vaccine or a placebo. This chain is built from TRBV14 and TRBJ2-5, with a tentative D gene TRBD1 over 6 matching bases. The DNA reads TGTGCCAGCAGCCAAGATATAGGGGGATTCCAAGAGACCCAGTACTTC. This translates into CASSQDIGGFQETQYF.